These T cell receptor beta chains were read from a single sample in a study of T cell responses to AZD1222 COVID-19 vaccine. The data were produced by immunoSEQ multiplex PCR, yet TCRdb's version contains in-frame clones alone and is incomplete. The table has around 140,000 clones, under 95% seen once; the top ten hold 4% to 5.5%. Sequenced here: peripheral blood, sampled on day 0 of AZD1222 vaccination. Receptors originate from an adult in good health. CDR3s include the opening cysteine and the closing phenylalanine or tryptophan. Each record gives: J gene, D gene, clone size, V gene, CDR3 protein, CDR3 DNA. D genes are given only for firm matches. Rows give clone size only sometimes, using once, few, many, or a class for an expanded clone.

>TRBJ2-5|-|-|TRBV2
CAGRRDRTKQETQYF
TGTGCCGGACGCCGGGACCGAACAAAACAAGAGACCCAGTACTTC
>TRBJ2-1|-|-|TRBV4-2
CASSQDGLASSPEQFF
TGTGCCAGCAGCCAAGATGGCCTAGCGTCTTCCCCTGAGCAGTTCTTC
>TRBJ1-2|-|-|TRBV29-1
CSVEDILGQWALRDYGYTF
TGCAGCGTTGAAGATATACTCGGACAGTGGGCCCTAAGGGACTATGGCTACACCTTC
>TRBJ2-7|TRBD2|few|TRBV27
CASSSLGLAGGPGGYEQYF
TGTGCCAGCAGTTCCTTAGGACTAGCGGGAGGCCCCGGGGGTTACGAGCAGTACTTC
>TRBJ2-3|TRBD2|-|TRBV10-3
CAIRTSGGLSTDTQYF
TGTGCCATCAGAACTAGCGGGGGATTATCCACAGATACGCAGTATTTT
>TRBJ1-4|TRBD1|-|TRBV20-1
CSASTGGEKLFF
TGCAGTGCTAGTACAGGGGGGGAAAAACTGTTTTTT
>TRBJ1-3|-|-|TRBV4-3
CASSQEATGNTIYF
TGCGCCAGCAGCCAAGAAGCAACCGGAAACACCATATATTTT
>TRBJ1-3|-|-|TRBV9
CASSVDFGNTIYF
TGTGCCAGCAGCGTAGATTTTGGAAACACCATATATTTT
>TRBJ2-1|-|-|TRBV5-1
CASSLGGNNNEQFF
TGCGCCAGCAGCTTGGGAGGGAACAACAATGAGCAGTTCTTC
>TRBJ2-5|TRBD2|-|TRBV2
CASSQTLAGGETQYF
TGTGCCAGCTCTCAAACCCTAGCGGGGGGTGAGACCCAGTACTTC
>TRBJ1-5|-|-|TRBV6-2/TRBV6-3
CASSSTQVIEPQHF
TGTGCCAGCAGTTCAACTCAGGTTATCGAACCCCAGCATTTT
>TRBJ2-2|-|-|TRBV13
CASSFSGELFF
TGTGCCAGCAGTTTTTCCGGGGAGCTGTTTTTT
>TRBJ1-1|-|few|TRBV11-2
CASSPRGWNTEAFF
TGTGCCAGCAGCCCCAGGGGTTGGAACACTGAAGCTTTCTTT
>TRBJ2-3|TRBD1|-|TRBV7-7
CASSQTGERTDTQYF
TGTGCCAGCAGCCAGACAGGGGAGAGGACAGATACGCAGTATTTT
>TRBJ2-1|TRBD2|-|TRBV2
CASWTSINNEQFF
TGTGCCAGCTGGACTAGCATTAACAATGAGCAGTTCTTC
>TRBJ1-6|-|-|TRBV5-1
CASSHGGTIPSPLHF
TGCGCCAGCAGCCATGGCGGGACAATTCCTTCACCCCTCCACTTT
>TRBJ1-5|-|few|TRBV6-2/TRBV6-3
CASSNPNQPQHF
TGTGCCAGCAGTAACCCCAATCAGCCCCAGCATTTT
>TRBJ2-3|-|-|TRBV6-2/TRBV6-3
CASSLPVIADTQYF
TGTGCCAGCAGTCTGCCAGTAATTGCGGATACGCAGTATTTT
>TRBJ1-2|-|-|TRBV11-2
CASSPPGGRGTYGYTF
TGTGCCAGCAGCCCACCCGGGGGTCGGGGAACCTATGGCTACACCTTC
>TRBJ1-2|TRBD1|-|TRBV5-1
CASSLMAGGANYGYTF
TGCGCCAGCAGCTTGATGGCAGGGGGAGCTAACTATGGCTACACCTTC
>TRBJ1-3|-|-|TRBV10-3
CAISADSGNTIYF
TGTGCCATCAGTGCGGACAGTGGAAACACCATATATTTT
>TRBJ2-5|-|once|TRBV5-6
CASSLERTQYF
TGTGCCAGCAGCTTGGAACGTACCCAGTACTTC
>TRBJ2-7|-|-|TRBV2
CASRRGPNYEQYF
TGTGCCAGCAGACGGGGGCCAAATTACGAGCAGTACTTC
>TRBJ1-6|TRBD1|few|TRBV10-3
CAISDPQGVGSPLHF
TGTGCCATCAGTGACCCACAGGGGGTAGGGTCACCCCTCCACTTT
>TRBJ2-5|-|-|TRBV11-2
CASSSTGLTQETQYF
TGTGCCAGCAGCTCAACGGGACTCACCCAAGAGACCCAGTACTTC
>TRBJ1-5|-|-|TRBV11-3
CASSHGTTTHNQPQHF
TGTGCCAGCAGCCACGGAACTACAACTCACAATCAGCCCCAGCATTTT
>TRBJ1-1|-|once|TRBV2
CASPPGRTEAFF
TGTGCCAGCCCCCCTGGGCGCACTGAAGCTTTCTTT
>TRBJ2-1|TRBD1|-|TRBV5-1
CASRTGQGDEQFF
TGCGCCAGCAGAACCGGGCAGGGGGATGAGCAGTTCTTC
>TRBJ2-7|-|-|TRBV3-1/TRBV3-2
CASSQVNRAPEEQYF
TGTGCCAGCAGCCAAGTAAACAGGGCCCCGGAGGAGCAGTACTTC
>TRBJ2-7|TRBD2|-|TRBV6-1
CASNDRSGGNYEQYF
TGTGCCAGCAACGACCGCTCGGGAGGGAACTACGAGCAGTACTTC
>TRBJ1-1|-|-|TRBV7-8
CASSHPPTANTEAFF
TGTGCCAGCAGCCACCCACCGACAGCGAACACTGAAGCTTTCTTT
>TRBJ2-7|-|-|TRBV6-2/TRBV6-3
CASSVSPTYEQYF
TGTGCCAGCAGTGTCTCCCCCACCTACGAGCAGTACTTC
>TRBJ2-7|-|-|TRBV10-1
CASSESPSPPGQYF
TGCGCCAGCAGTGAGTCCCCCTCCCCGCCAGGGCAGTACTTC
>TRBJ2-7|-|-|TRBV20-1
CSAREYEQYF
TGCAGTGCTAGAGAGTACGAGCAGTACTTC
>TRBJ1-2|-|-|TRBV6-5
CASREAPPYGYTF
TGTGCCAGCAGGGAGGCTCCCCCTTATGGCTACACCTTC
>TRBJ1-3|-|-|TRBV18
CASSPTQVTSGNTIYF
TGTGCCAGCTCACCAACTCAGGTAACCTCTGGAAACACCATATATTTT